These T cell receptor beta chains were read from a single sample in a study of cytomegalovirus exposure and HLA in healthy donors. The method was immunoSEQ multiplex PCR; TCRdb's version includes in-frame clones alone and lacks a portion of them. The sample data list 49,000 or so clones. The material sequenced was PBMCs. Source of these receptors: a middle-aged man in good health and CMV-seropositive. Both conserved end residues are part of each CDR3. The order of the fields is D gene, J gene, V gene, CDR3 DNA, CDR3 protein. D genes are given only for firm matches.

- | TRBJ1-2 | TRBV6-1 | TGTGCCAGCAGTGAAGGAGACACAAACTATGGCTACACCTTC | CASSEGDTNYGYTF
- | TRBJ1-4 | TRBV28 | TGTGCCAGCATACATGGGGCAGCAACTAATGAAAAACTGTTTTTT | CASIHGAATNEKLFF
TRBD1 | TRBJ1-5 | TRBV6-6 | TGTGCCAGCAGCCCCGGGACAGCTAGCAATCAGCCCCAGCATTTT | CASSPGTASNQPQHF
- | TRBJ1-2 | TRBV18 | TGTGCCAGCTCACCACTTGACGGGGGAGGGGGCTACACCTTC | CASSPLDGGGGYTF
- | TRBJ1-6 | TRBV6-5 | TGTGCCAGCAGTTACTATGGGAGACTCAGGTCACCCCTCCACTTT | CASSYYGRLRSPLHF
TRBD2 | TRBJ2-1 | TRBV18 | TGTGCCAGCTCACCCGAGGGACTAGCGGGGGGGCATGAGCAGTTCTTC | CASSPEGLAGGHEQFF
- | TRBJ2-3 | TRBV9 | TGTGCCAGCAGCGTCGACCAGACTAGCACAGATACGCAGTATTTT | CASSVDQTSTDTQYF
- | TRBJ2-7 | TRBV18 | TGTGCCAGCTCACCATTTACAGCGGAAACCTACGAGCAGTACTTC | CASSPFTAETYEQYF
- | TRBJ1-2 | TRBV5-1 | TGCGCCAGCAGCTTGGGACAGTCCGGGGGCTACACCTTC | CASSLGQSGGYTF
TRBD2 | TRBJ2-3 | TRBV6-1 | TGTGCCAGCAGTGAAATTTGGGGGAGGGGAGGCACAGATACGCAGTATTTT | CASSEIWGRGGTDTQYF
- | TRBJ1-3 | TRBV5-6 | TGTGCCAGCAGCTTGGTTAGCAAGAATTCTGGAAACACCATATATTTT | CASSLVSKNSGNTIYF
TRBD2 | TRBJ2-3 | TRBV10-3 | TGTGCCATCAGCCAGGGACTAGCGGGGGGCGCAAGCACAGATACGCAGTATTTT | CAISQGLAGGASTDTQYF
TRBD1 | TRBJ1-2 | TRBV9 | TGTGCCAGCAGCCTTACAGGGGGCGCCGATGGCTACACCTTC | CASSLTGGADGYTF
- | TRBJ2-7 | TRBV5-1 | TGCGCCAGCAGCTTTGATTCGGACAGCTACGAGCAGTACTTC | CASSFDSDSYEQYF
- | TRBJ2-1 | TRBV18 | TGTGCCAGCTCACCGGGGACAACCGCCTCCTACAATGAGCAGTTCTTC | CASSPGTTASYNEQFF
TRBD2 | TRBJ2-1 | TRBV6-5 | TGTGCCAGCTCGAGCGGGAACAATGAGCAGTTCTTC | CASSSGNNEQFF
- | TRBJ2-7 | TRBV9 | TGTGCCAGCAGCGTAGCCTACAGTAGGGAGCAGTACTTC | CASSVAYSREQYF
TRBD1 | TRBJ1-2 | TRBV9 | TGTGCCAGCAGCGCGGGACAGGGAGGATCGGGCTACACCTTC | CASSAGQGGSGYTF
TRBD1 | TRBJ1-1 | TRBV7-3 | TGTGCCAGCAAATTGACAGGGGCCTCGTACACTGAAGCTTTCTTT | CASKLTGASYTEAFF
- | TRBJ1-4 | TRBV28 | TGTGCCAGCAGTTTGTTGCACACAACTCGGAGAGGGCAGGAGCAACTGTTTTTT | CASSLLHTTRRGQEQLFF
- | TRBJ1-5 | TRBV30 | TGTGCCTGGAGCCAGGGCTCTACCGATCAGCCCCAGCATTTT | CAWSQGSTDQPQHF
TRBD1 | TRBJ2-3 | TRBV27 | TGTGCCAGCAGTCGTTACGACAGGGACACAGATACGCAGTATTTT | CASSRYDRDTDTQYF
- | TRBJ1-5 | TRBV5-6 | TGTGCCAGCAGCTTGTGGGGGGAAGGGCCCCAGCATTTT | CASSLWGEGPQHF
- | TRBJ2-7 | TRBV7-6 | TGTGCCAGCAGCTTAAGGAGGGGCGCGGGCTACGAGCAGTACTTC | CASSLRRGAGYEQYF
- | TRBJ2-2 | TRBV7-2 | TGTGCCAGCGGAACAGACATTGCAGTCACCGGGGAGCTGTTTTTT | CASGTDIAVTGELFF
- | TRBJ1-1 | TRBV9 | TGTGCCAGCAGTGGAAGCAGGGGTGAAGCTTTCTTT | CASSGSRGEAFF
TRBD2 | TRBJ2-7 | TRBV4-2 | TGTGCCAGCAGCCAAGAGACTAGCGGGGCTTACGAGCAGTACTTC | CASSQETSGAYEQYF
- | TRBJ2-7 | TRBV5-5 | TGTGCCAGCAGCTTGGCCAGCGGCTTCTCCTACGAGCAGTACTTC | CASSLASGFSYEQYF
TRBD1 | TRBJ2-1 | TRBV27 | TGTGCCAGCAGTACCCGGACAGGAAATGAGCAGTTCTTC | CASSTRTGNEQFF
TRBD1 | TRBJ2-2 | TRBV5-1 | TGCGCCAGCAGCTTCCGGACAGGGGGCCACACCGGGGAGCTGTTTTTT | CASSFRTGGHTGELFF
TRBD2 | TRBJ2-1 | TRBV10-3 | TGTGCCATCAGTGAGGTTGCGGGAGTGTCTGAGCAGTTCTTC | CAISEVAGVSEQFF